This T cell receptor (beta chain) was recovered during a study of T cells in women clearing cervical HPV infection. Study as a whole: Controls were women whose single incident HPV16 infection cleared within 12 months without precancer or cancer. Blood came at first lesion visit for cases, post-clearance for controls.

The method was immunoSEQ multiplex PCR; TCRdb's version includes in-frame clones alone and lacks a portion of them. The sample table includes about 39,000 clones. Sequenced sample: blood buffy coat. The source of this sequence is a woman between 18 and 70 years old with a cervical HPV16 infection that either progressed to CIN3+ or cleared (not recorded which).

CDR3 DNA (partial): TGTGCCAGCAGCTTTACAGGGAATGAA. Residues: CASSFTGNE. The complete CDR3 protein is CASSFTGNEAFF. The gene calls are TRBV7-9 and TRBJ1-1; possibly TRBD1 for D (6 bases). The CDR3 goes on 3 residues after the read ends, and that part is filled in from the germline J gene. Germline V CDR1 and CDR2: SEHNR, FQNEAQ (reference sequence). Trimming cost V 3 bases and J 7 bases, with 9 bases left between them. This CDR3 spans 12 amino acids.